These 10 T cell receptor beta chains originate from one sample sequenced in a study of shared clonotypes between healthy human individuals. Only in-frame clones appear in the TCRdb table, and some are missing; sequencing was by immunoSEQ multiplex PCR. The table lists roughly 2,500,000 clones, under 95% of them singletons, with 0.36% in the top ten. Input material: naive CD4+ T cells from PBMCs. Subset here: CD45RA+ positively selected. The source of these receptors is a man aged 18 to 30 in good health. Some clones in this sample may be carry-over from other donors' samples.

The J gene is TRBJ2-3, the V gene TRBV7-2; 8 bases are a match to TRBD2. Germline V gene lookup returns CDR1 SGHTA and CDR2 FQGNSA. The CDR3 is 14 amino acids. Unmatched junction bases numbered 5, after V lost 3 bases and J lost 6 bases. The CDR3 reads CASSFSGSGDTQYF. For the CDR3, the DNA is TGTGCCAGCAGCTTCAGCGGGAGTGGGGATACGCAGTATTTT.

This chain joins TRBV9 and TRBJ2-3; 12 nucleotides line up with TRBD2. Germline CDR1 and CDR2: SGDLS and YYNGEE. The V gene end was trimmed by 4 bases and the J gene end by 3 bases; junction bases not matched to a gene: 6. CDR3 length: 16 residues. CDR3 nucleotides: TGTGCCAGCAGCACTTCCGGACTAGCGGGAACAGATACGCAGTATTTT. It translates to CASSTSGLAGTDTQYF.

V is TRBV9 and J is TRBJ1-3, with 9 bases fitting TRBD1. V gave up 5 bases and J gave up 4 bases; unmatched junction bases: 10. CDR1 and CDR2 (germline): SGDLS, YYNGEE. The CDR3 is 16 amino acids. This CDR3 reads CASSFTGGAAGNTIYF. CDR3 bases: TGTGCCAGCAGTTTCACAGGGGGCGCAGCCGGAAACACCATATATTTT.

V is TRBV27 and J is TRBJ2-5, with 8 nucleotides matching TRBD1. This CDR3 has 14 amino acids. V trimming: 6 bases; J trimming: 4 bases; junction bases outside the gene matches: 7. Per the germline V gene, CDR1 is MNHEY and CDR2 is SMNVEV (reference sequence). The chain's CDR3 is CASRPRGLGETQYF. CDR3 DNA sequence: TGTGCCAGCAGGCCCAGGGGGCTTGGAGAGACCCAGTACTTC.

The chain employs TRBV6-1 and TRBJ2-1; D is unclear. V dropped 3 bases and J dropped 1 base, with 10 bases sitting between them. The length of the CDR3 is 15 residues. The germline gives CDR1 MNHNS, CDR2 SASEGT. The CDR3 DNA follows: TGTGCCAGCAGTGAGACCTTTGTATCCTACAATGAGCAGTTCTTC. Encoded protein: CASSETFVSYNEQFF.

The chain carries TRBV19 and TRBJ1-1; tentative D call: TRBD1 (5 bases). The CDR3 sequence is 16 residues long. Trimming shortened V by 3 bases and J by 5 bases, and 19 bases separated the two germline ends. Germline lookup yields CDR1 LNHDA and CDR2 SQIVND (reference sequence). The CDR3 DNA follows: TGTGCCAGTAGTATCTTGGGGGGTTCTAGGAGAACTGAAGCTTTCTTT. This sequence encodes CASSILGGSRRTEAFF.

Note on this clone: This sample includes further DNA sequences coding for the same CDR3. The rearrangement uses TRBV28 and TRBJ1-2, with a weak D call TRBD1 (6 bases). The CDR3 has 13 amino acids. Germline V gene sequence: CDR1 MDHEN, CDR2 SYDVKM. V gave up 6 bases and J gave up 0 bases, with 8 bases separating them. In DNA form, the CDR3 reads TGTGCCAGCAGAACAGGGCCTAACTATGGCTACACCTTC. Translating it yields CASRTGPNYGYTF.

The chain recombines TRBV14 with TRBJ2-4, with TRBD1 matching over 7 bases. Per germline, CDR1 SGHDN and CDR2 FVKESK. Trimming removed 3 bases from V and 9 bases from J; junction bases left unmatched: 8. The CDR3 has 14 residues. The DNA of the CDR3 is TGTGCCAGCAGCCAGACAGGGCCTCGGGGCATTCAGTACTTC. This translates into CASSQTGPRGIQYF.

The chain couples TRBV4-1 to TRBJ2-3; no definite D call. CDR1 and CDR2 from the germline V gene are MGHRA and YSYEKL. The CDR3 runs 13 residues. Trimming cost V 2 bases and J 0 bases, with 3 bases left between them. DNA for the CDR3: TGCGCCAGCAGCCAATACAGCACAGATACGCAGTATTTT. Translating it yields CASSQYSTDTQYF.

CDR3 loop: CAISFNGRGQGASSSGANVLTF. The CDR3 DNA reads TGTGCCATCAGTTTCAATGGTAGGGGACAGGGGGCTTCTAGCTCTGGGGCCAACGTCCTGACTTTC. V gene TRBV10-3 combines with J gene TRBJ2-6; TRBD1 aligns across 12 bases. The junction had 17 bases not matched to a gene; V was cut back by 5 bases and J by 0 bases. Germline-derived CDR1 and CDR2 are ENHRY and SYGVKD. The CDR3 covers 22 residues.